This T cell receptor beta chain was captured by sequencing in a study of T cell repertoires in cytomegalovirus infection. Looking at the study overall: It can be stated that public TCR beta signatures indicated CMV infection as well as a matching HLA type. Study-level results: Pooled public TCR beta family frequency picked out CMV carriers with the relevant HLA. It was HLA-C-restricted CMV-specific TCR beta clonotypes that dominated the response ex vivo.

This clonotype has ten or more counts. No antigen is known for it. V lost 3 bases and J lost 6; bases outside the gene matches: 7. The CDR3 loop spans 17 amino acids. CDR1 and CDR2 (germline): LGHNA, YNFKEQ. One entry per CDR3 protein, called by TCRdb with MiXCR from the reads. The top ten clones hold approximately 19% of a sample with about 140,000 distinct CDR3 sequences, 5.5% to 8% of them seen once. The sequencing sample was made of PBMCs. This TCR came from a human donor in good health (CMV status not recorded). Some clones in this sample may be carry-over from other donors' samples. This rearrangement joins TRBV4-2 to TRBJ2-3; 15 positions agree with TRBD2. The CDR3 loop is CASSQTRTSGGADTQYF. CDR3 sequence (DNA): TGTGCCAGCAGCCAGACCAGGACTAGCGGGGGGGCGGATACGCAGTATTTT.